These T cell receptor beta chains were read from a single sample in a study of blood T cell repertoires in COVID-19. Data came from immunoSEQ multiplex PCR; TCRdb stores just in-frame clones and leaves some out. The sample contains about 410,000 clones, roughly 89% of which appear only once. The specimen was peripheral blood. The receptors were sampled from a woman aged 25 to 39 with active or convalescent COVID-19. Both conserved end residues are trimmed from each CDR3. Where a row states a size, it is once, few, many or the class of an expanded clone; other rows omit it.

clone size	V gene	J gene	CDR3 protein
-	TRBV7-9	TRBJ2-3	ASSPYGTMGDTQY
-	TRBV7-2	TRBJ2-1	ASSLAGGGAYNEQF
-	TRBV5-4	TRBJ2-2	ASSLEAGGNTGELF
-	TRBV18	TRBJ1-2	ASSPLGTGDVGYT
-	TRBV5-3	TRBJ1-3	ARKEVSSGNTIY
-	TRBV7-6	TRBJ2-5	ASSPLGRGAGETQY
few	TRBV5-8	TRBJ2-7	ASSLGTGNSRLSYEQY
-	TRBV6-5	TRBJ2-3	ASTPHALSTDTQY
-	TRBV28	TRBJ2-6	ASSETRSGANVLT
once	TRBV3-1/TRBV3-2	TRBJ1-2	ASSPPDSYYGYT
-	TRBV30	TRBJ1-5	AWSLTGGGQPQH
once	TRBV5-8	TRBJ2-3	ASSLGGTVPTDTQY
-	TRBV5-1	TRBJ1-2	ASRKEVVTYGYT
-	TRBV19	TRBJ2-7	ASSSGLFGASLPYEQY
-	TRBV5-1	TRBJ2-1	ASSLADSGINEQF